This TCR beta chain originates from a study of T cells in Graves' hyperthyroidism and ophthalmopathy. There were TCR beta CDR3 regions amplified from RNA transcripts. First-round RT-PCR targeting the TCR CDR3 was performed with the HTBI primer set. TCRdb analysed the multiplex PCR reads with MiXCR anew, one entry per CDR3 protein. This sample has fewer than 500,000 distinct CDR3 sequences, with around 13% found just once. CDR3 length equals 15 residues. Germline V lookup: CDR1 DFQATT, CDR2 SNEGSKA (reference sequence). V was shortened by 3 bases and J by 5 bases, with 16 bases between the two germline ends.

This chain joins TRBV20-1 and TRBJ2-2; D gene ambiguous. This TCR was recovered from a woman in her twenties or thirties with Graves' ophthalmopathy. Material for sequencing was blood. CDR3 loop: CSARLSRLLTGELFF. In nucleotides, the CDR3 is TGCAGTGCTAGGTTAAGTCGACTCCTGACCGGGGAGCTGTTTTTT.